The clone carrying this T cell receptor (beta chain) was observed at least ten times. This sample was included in a study of T-cell reconstitution after alpha-beta-depleted transplantation in children. The CDR3 runs to 13 residues. The ends were cut back, 0 bases at V and 6 bases at J, with 12 bases in the middle. Germline loops: CDR1 DFQATT, CDR2 SNEGSKA (reference sequence). Researchers prepared the TCRbeta library using unique molecular identifiers, the study reports. One entry per CDR3 protein, called by TCRdb with MiXCR from the PCR reads. The sample carries roughly 180,000 distinct CDR3 sequences, about 14% recorded once.

This chain links TRBV20-1 with TRBJ2-7, with D perhaps given as TRBD1 or TRBD2 (6 bases each). The sample was PBMCs from the stem cell graft donor, taken from the stem cell graft. This clonotype was sampled from a human donor who donated a stem cell graft to a child with acute lymphoblastic leukemia. CDR3 nucleotides: TGCAGTGCTAGAGACCTAGGGGGAGGCGAGCAGTACTTC. It codes for CSARDLGGGEQYF.